This entry concerns a single T cell receptor beta chain. What it recognizes is unknown. Naive CD8 T cells were sorted as CD8+CD4-CCR7+CD45RA+. The V end lost 3 bases, the J end lost 9 bases, and 15 bases lay between the germline ends. The CDR3 totals 14 residues. CDR1 and CDR2 from the germline V gene are SGHVS and FQNEAQ. In preparing bulk TCR libraries, previously described methods and listed TCR primers were used. TCRdb itself ran the PCR reads through MiXCR, one entry per CDR3 protein. Among 490,000 or so distinct CDR3 sequences listed, 25% were seen once. The data are from a study of molecular identifiers for immune sequencing clone quantification. Study summary: For replicates, RNA isolated from roughly 20,000 or 100,000 naive CD8 cells was divided into five portions, of which four were sequenced. Broader study findings: Effector cells kept over 97% of their molecules in clones above 20 RNA copies, while naive cells kept under 1% there.

The chain has TRBV7-8 and TRBJ1-5; D may be TRBD1 (6 bases). The clonotype comes from a human donor in good health. Some libraries in this study had Jurkat cell RNA spiked in. The sequenced sample consisted of naive CD8+ T cells from blood, with Jurkat cell RNA spiked in. The sample's subset: FACS-sorted CD8+CD4-CCR7+CD45RA+ naive T cells. The CDR3 sequence: CASSFRGVRGPQHF. The DNA for the CDR3 is TGTGCCAGCAGCTTTAGGGGGGTAAGAGGGCCCCAGCATTTT. The full variable domain, with the rest looked up from reference TRBV7-8 and TRBJ1-5, is GAGVSQSPRYKVAKRGQDVALRCDPISGHVSLFWYQQALGQGPEFLTYFQNEAQLDKSGLPSDRFFAERPEGSVSTLKIQRTQQEDSAVYLCASSFRGVRGPQHFGDGTRLSIL.